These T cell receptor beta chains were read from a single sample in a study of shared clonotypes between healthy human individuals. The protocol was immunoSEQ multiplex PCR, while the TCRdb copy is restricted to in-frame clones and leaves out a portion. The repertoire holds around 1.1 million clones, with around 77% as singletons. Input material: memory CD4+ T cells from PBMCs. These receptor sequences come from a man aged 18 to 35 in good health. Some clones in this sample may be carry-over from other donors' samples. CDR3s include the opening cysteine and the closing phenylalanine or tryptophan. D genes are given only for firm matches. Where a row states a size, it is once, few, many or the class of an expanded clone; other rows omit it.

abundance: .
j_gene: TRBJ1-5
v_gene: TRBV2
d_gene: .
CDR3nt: TGTGCCAGCAGTAGCCAGGGCCTACGCAATCAGCCCCAGCATTTT
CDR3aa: CASSSQGLRNQPQHF

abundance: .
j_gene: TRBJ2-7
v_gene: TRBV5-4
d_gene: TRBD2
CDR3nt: TGTGCCAGCAGCTTCGACCCAGGGACTATGGCATCCGAGCAGTACTTC
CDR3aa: CASSFDPGTMASEQYF

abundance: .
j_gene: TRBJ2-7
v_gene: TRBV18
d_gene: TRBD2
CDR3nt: TGTGCCAGCTCACCACGGGCAGCGGGAGAATTTGAGCAGTACTTC
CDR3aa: CASSPRAAGEFEQYF

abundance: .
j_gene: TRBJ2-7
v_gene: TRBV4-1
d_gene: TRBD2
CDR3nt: TGCGCCAGCAGCCTCGGGACTAGCGGGAGCGGCTACGAGCAGTACTTC
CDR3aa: CASSLGTSGSGYEQYF

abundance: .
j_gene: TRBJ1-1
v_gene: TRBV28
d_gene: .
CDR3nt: TGTGCCAGCAGTTTATATGTGCAGGCTCGAGCTTTCTTT
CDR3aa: CASSLYVQARAFF

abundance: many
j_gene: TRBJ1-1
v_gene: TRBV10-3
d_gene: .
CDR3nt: TGTGCCATCAGTGGGGTGAACACTGAAGCTTTCTTT
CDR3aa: CAISGVNTEAFF

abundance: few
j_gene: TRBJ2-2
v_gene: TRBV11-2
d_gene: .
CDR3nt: TGTGCCAGCAGCTTAGCCCTGATAGTAGGCACCGGGGAGCTGTTTTTT
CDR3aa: CASSLALIVGTGELFF

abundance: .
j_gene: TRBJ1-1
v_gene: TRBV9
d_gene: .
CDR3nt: TGTGCCAGCAGCGTAGGGGCACCGTACACTGAAGCTTTCTTT
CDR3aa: CASSVGAPYTEAFF

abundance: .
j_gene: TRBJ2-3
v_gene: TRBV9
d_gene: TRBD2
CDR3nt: TGTGCCAGCAGCGTTCGAATTCAAGGCTCTAGCGGGAGCACAGATACGCAGTATTTT
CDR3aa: CASSVRIQGSSGSTDTQYF

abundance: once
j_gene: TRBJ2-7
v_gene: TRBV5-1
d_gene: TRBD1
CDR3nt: TGCGCCAGCAGCTTCGACAGGGTCGCCTACGAGCAGTACTTC
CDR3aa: CASSFDRVAYEQYF

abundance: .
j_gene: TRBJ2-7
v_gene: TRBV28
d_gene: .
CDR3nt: TGTGCCAGCAGTTTTTACGTGGGTAGATACGAGCAGTACTTC
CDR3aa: CASSFYVGRYEQYF

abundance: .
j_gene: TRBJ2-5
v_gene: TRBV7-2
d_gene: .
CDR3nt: TGTGCCAGCAGCTTAGAGAAGGGTGCGAGGGAGACCCAGTACTTC
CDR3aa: CASSLEKGARETQYF

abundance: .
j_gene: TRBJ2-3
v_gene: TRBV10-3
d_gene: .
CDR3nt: TGTGCCATCAGTGAGTCCGAGCGTACGGATACGCAGTATTTT
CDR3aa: CAISESERTDTQYF

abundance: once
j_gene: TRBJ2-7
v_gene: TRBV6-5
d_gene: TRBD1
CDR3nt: TGTGCCAGCAGTGCCGCCGGGACAGGGGTTGGCGAGCAGTACTTC
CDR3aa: CASSAAGTGVGEQYF

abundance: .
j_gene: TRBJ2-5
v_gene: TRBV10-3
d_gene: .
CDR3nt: TGTGCCATCAGTGAGTCGGGGGAGACCCAGTACTTC
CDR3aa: CAISESGETQYF

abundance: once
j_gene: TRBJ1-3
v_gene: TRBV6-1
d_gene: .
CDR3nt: TGTGCCAGCTCCGGCAGCTCTGGAAACACCATATATTTT
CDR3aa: CASSGSSGNTIYF

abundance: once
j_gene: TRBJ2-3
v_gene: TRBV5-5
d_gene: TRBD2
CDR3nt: TGTGCCAGCAGCTTGGGGGCGGGAGCTGATACGCAGTATTTT
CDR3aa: CASSLGAGADTQYF

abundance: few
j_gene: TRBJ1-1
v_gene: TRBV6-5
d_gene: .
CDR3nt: TGTGCCAGCAGTTCGGACACTGAAGCTTTCTTT
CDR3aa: CASSSDTEAFF

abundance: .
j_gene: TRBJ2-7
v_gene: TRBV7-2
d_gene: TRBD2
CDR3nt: TGTGCCAGCAGCTCCCATGGTTCGTCGGGAGGCGAGCAGTACTTC
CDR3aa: CASSSHGSSGGEQYF

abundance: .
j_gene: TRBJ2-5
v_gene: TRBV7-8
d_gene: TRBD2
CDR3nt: TGTGCCAGCAGCTTAGATAATGGGGGGGCCCAGTACTTC
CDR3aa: CASSLDNGGAQYF

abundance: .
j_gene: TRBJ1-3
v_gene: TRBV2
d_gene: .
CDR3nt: TGTGCCAGCAGTGACGATAGGGACCGGGCGGCGAACACCATATATTTT
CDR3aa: CASSDDRDRAANTIYF

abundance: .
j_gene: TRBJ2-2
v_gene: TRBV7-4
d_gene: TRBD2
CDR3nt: TGTGCCAGCAGCTGGGCTAGCGGGAACACCGGGGAGCTGTTTTTT
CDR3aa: CASSWASGNTGELFF

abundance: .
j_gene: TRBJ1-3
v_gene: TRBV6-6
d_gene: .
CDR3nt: TGTGCCAGCGGGAGCTCTGGAAACACCATATATTTT
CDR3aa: CASGSSGNTIYF

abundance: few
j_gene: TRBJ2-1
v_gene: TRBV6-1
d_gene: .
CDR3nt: TGTGCCAGCAGTGATGTGACTCCGCCCTACAATGAGCAGTTCTTC
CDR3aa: CASSDVTPPYNEQFF

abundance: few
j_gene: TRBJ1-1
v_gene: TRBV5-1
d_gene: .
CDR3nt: TGCGCCAGCAGCTTAGGGAGCAGTGGGGGCGTGACTGAAGCTTTCTTT
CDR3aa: CASSLGSSGGVTEAFF

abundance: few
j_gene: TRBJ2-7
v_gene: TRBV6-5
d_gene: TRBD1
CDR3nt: TGTGCCAGCAGTCAGTCCGGGACAGGCTACGAGCAGTACTTC
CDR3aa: CASSQSGTGYEQYF

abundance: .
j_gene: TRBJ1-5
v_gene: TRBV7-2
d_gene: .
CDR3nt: TGTGCCAGCAGCTTACGGCAGGGGTATCAGCCCCAGCATTTT
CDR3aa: CASSLRQGYQPQHF

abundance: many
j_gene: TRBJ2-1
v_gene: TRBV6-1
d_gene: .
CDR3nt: TGTGCCAGCAGTGAAGCGTCTACTGTGAATGAGCAGTTCTTC
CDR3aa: CASSEASTVNEQFF

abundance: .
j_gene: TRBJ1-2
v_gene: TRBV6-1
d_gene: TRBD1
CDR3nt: TGTGCCAGCAGTGAAGCGCTAAGACAGGGATATGGCTACACCTTC
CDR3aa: CASSEALRQGYGYTF

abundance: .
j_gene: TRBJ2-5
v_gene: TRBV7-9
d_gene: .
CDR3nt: TGTGCCAGCAGCTTCGGGGCTACGACCCAGTACTTC
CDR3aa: CASSFGATTQYF

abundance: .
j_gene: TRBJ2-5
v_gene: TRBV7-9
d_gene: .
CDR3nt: TGTGCCAGCAGCTTACGCCAAGAGACCCAGTACTTC
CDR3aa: CASSLRQETQYF

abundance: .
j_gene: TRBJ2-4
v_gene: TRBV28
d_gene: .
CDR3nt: TGTGCCAGCAGTTTCCCGCGGGGTGAGGTGAACATTCAGTACTTC
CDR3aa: CASSFPRGEVNIQYF

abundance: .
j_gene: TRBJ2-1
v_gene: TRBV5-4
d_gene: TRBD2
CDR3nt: TGTGCCAGCAGACGACAGACTAGCGGAACCTACAATGAGCAGTTCTTC
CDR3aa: CASRRQTSGTYNEQFF

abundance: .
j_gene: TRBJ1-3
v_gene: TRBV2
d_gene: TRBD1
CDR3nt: TGTGCCAGCAGAGGCGGGACAGTCTCTGGAAACACCATATATTTT
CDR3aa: CASRGGTVSGNTIYF

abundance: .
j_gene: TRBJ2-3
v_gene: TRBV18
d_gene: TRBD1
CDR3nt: TGTGCCAGCTCATCAGGACAGGTCGGCACAGATACGCAGTATTTT
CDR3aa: CASSSGQVGTDTQYF

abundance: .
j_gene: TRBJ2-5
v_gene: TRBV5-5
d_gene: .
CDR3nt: TGTGCCAGCAGGACGGAGGTCAGGGGGTCGCCCCGGGAGGAGACCCAGTACTTC
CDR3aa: CASRTEVRGSPREETQYF

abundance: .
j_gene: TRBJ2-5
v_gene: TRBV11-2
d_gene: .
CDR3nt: TGTGCCAGCAGCTTAAGGTTGCAGGGACAAGAGACCCAGTACTTC
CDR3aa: CASSLRLQGQETQYF

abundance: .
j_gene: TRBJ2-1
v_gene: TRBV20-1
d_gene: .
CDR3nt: TGCAGTGCTAGTTCCCGTAATGAGCAGTTCTTC
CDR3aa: CSASSRNEQFF

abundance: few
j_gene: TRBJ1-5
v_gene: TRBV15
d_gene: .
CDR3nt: TGTGCCACCAGCAGAGATGATTATCAGCCCCAGCATTTT
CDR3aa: CATSRDDYQPQHF

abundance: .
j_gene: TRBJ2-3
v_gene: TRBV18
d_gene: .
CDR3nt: TGTGCCAGCTCACCCGTGGGGCCCCCGAGTGAAGATACGCAGTATTTT
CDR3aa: CASSPVGPPSEDTQYF

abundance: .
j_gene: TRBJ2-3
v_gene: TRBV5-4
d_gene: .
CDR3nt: TGTGCCAGCAGCTTTGAGGCGGATACGCAGTATTTT
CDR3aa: CASSFEADTQYF

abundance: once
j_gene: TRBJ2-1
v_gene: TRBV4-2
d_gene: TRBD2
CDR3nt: TGTGCCAGCAGCCAAGAGGGGCGGCGCGGGAGACCCTCCTACAATGAGCAGTTCTTC
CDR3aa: CASSQEGRRGRPSYNEQFF

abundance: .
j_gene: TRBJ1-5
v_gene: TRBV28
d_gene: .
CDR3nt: TGTGCCAGCACCAGGTCGGGGATGGGGCATCAGCCCCAGCATTTT
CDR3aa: CASTRSGMGHQPQHF

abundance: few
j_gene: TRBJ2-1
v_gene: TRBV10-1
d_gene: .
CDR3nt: TGCGCCAGCAGTGAGTCAGGGGACGCCGTGCAGTTCTTC
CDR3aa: CASSESGDAVQFF

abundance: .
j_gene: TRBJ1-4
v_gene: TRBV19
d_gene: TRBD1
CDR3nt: TGTGCCAGTAAAGCGACAGGGGATAATGAAAAACTGTTTTTT
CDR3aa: CASKATGDNEKLFF

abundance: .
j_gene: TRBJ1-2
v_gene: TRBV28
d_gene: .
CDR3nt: TGTGCCAGCAGTTCTGGGGGCTATGGCTACACCTTC
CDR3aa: CASSSGGYGYTF

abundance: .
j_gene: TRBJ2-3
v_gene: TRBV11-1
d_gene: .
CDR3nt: TGTGCCAGCAGCTTTCGGACGGCACCTCCTAGCACAGATACGCAGTATTTT
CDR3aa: CASSFRTAPPSTDTQYF

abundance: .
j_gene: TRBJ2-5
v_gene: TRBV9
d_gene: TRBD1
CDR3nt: TGTGCCAGCAGCGTAGGACAGGGTACCCCGGAGACCCAGTACTTC
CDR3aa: CASSVGQGTPETQYF

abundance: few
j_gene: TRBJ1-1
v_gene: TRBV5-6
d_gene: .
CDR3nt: TGTGCCAGCAGCTTTCTGATGAACACTGAAGCTTTCTTT
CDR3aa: CASSFLMNTEAFF

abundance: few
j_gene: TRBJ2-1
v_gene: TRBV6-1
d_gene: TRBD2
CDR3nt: TGTGCCAGCAGTGTTAGAACGGGAGGGAGTGGGTACAATGAGCAGTTCTTC
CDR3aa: CASSVRTGGSGYNEQFF

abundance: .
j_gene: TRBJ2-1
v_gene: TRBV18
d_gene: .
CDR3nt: TGTGCCAGCTCACCTGGGCAGCCCTCCTACAATGAGCAGTTCTTC
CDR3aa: CASSPGQPSYNEQFF

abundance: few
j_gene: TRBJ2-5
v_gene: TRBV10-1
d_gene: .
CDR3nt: TGCGCCAGCAGTGAGGGATGGGCTCGGGAGACCCAGTACTTC
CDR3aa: CASSEGWARETQYF

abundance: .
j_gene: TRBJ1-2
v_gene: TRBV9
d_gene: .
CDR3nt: TGTGCCAGCAGCGTAGGTCAGGGTAACTATGGCTACACCTTC
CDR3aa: CASSVGQGNYGYTF